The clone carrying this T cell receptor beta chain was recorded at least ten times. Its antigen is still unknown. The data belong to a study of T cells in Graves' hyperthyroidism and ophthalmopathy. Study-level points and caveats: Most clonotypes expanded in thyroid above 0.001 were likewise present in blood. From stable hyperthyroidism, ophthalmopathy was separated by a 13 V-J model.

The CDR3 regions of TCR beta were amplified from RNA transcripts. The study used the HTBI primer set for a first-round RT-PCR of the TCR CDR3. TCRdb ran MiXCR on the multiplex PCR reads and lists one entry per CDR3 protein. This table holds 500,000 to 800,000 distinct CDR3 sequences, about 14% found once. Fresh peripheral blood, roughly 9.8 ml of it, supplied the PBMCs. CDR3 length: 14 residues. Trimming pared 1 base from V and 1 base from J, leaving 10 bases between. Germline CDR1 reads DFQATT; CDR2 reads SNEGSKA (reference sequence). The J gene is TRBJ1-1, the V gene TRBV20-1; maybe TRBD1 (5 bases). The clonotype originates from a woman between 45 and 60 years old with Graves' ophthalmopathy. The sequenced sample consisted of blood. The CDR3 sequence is CSARVGLKNTEAFF. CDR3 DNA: TGCAGTGCTAGAGTGGGGCTCAAGAACACTGAAGCTTTCTTT.